This TCR beta chain was identified during a study of OX40 agonist ivuxolimab in advanced cancers. Context from the whole study: The costimulatory receptor OX40 (CD134) was targeted by ivuxolimab, a fully human IgG2 agonistic monoclonal antibody. The paper reports the monotherapy dose-escalation portion (N ≈ 50 patients) of the phase I ivuxolimab trial. The point of sequencing TCRbeta in the periphery was to test whether ivuxolimab changed TCR sequence diversity and drove clonal T-cell expansion. The dose-escalation cohort was almost 85% male with a mean age of approximately 60 years, ranging from 23 to 79. Among the 50 to 55 dose-escalation patients, around 20 had hepatocellular carcinoma, around 15 melanoma, 9 renal cell carcinoma and 9 head and neck cancer. Intravenous ivuxolimab was administered to patients every 2 weeks at six dose levels: 0.01, 0.1, 0.3, 1.5, 3 and 10 mg/kg. Three dose-escalation patients achieved partial responses, one with hepatocellular carcinoma and two with cutaneous melanoma. Patients were allowed to have had prior anti-PD-1, anti-PD-L1 or anti-CTLA-4 therapy, and about 40% of the dose-escalation patients had been treated with checkpoint inhibitors. Overall study results and their limits: Partial responders in the 0.1-3.0 mg/kg groups had among the lowest normalized peripheral clonal expansion, especially among CD8+ T cells. At doses from 0.1 to 3.0 mg/kg, clonal expansion was seen in both CD4+ and CD8+ blood T cells between baseline and week 6. Low levels of normalized T-cell clonal expansion were also seen in some patients who did not respond. After ivuxolimab, expanded clones were on average more numerous among CD8+ T cells than among CD4+ T cells. Antigen specificity was not determined for the clonally expanded peripheral T cells.

In regard to this clone: Its antigen target is currently unknown. Base qualities are not provided; no much larger clone lies one nucleotide away.

Trimmed from V: 8 bases; trimmed from J: 2 bases; junction bases lacking a gene match: 1. The CDR3 measures 12 amino acids from cysteine to phenylalanine. Only CDR3 DNA is held: 36 bases, read in frame from base 1. The germline V gene specifies MNHEY as CDR1 and SVGAGI as CDR2. Patients with autoimmune disease history or receiving systemic immunosuppression were excluded from the trial. Peripheral blood for TCR sequencing was collected from all dose cohorts at baseline, on cycle 4 day 1, and on cycle 7 day 1. Samples were obtained from an open-label, multicenter, first-in-human phase I dose-escalation trial of ivuxolimab. Adults with locally advanced or metastatic melanoma, renal cell, hepatocellular, or head and neck squamous cell carcinoma were enrolled in the trial. Before TCR sequencing, CD4+ and CD8+ T cells were separately sorted from peripheral blood. To sequence the TCRbeta CDR3 region, genomic DNA was isolated from the sorted cells. TCRbeta CDR3 regions were sequenced using the immunoSEQ Assay. Drawn from immuneACCESS, this table holds only the in-frame rearrangements with V and J called that TCRdb kept. Clones are partly lost; checked studies trace under half to an unresolved V gene and leave the rest unexplained. Here the sample has about 25,000 clones; roughly 78% occur a single time. About 1.5% of the sample lies in the top ten.

Recombination joined TRBV6-5 with TRBJ2-7, and TRBD1 aligns with 9 junction nucleotides. This receptor was obtained from an adult with an advanced solid tumor such as melanoma, head and neck, liver or kidney cancer. The source material was CD4+ or CD8+ T cells sorted from blood, sampled in a trial of the OX40 agonist ivuxolimab. The sequenced DNA: TGTGCCAGCTGGGACAGGGCCTACGAGCAGTACTTC. This gives the protein CASWDRAYEQYF.